The subject of this entry is one TCR beta chain. This record comes from a study of blood T cell repertoires in COVID-19. Study-level information: Sample material is recorded as cDNA or gDNA derived from T cells, B-cell-depleted T cells, or PBMCs.

Trimming shortened V by 3 bases and J by 0 bases, and 7 bases separated the two germline ends. Germline assignment: CDR1 KGHSH and CDR2 LQKENI. There are 14 residues in the CDR3. Only in-frame clones appear in the TCRdb table, and some are missing; sequencing was by immunoSEQ multiplex PCR. The data hold roughly 380,000 clones, with approximately 91% observed a single time. Across under 25 US areas, participants ranged in age from 18 to 89 years. Input material: PBMCs or T cells enriched from blood (not recorded which). This receptor was identified in a woman in her 30s who had been exposed to COVID-19. The chain has TRBV18 and TRBJ2-3, with D perhaps matching TRBD2 (6 bases). CDR3 residues: CASSPGGSTDTQYF. DNA for the CDR3: TGTGCCAGCTCACCCGGGGGTAGCACAGATACGCAGTATTTT.